This note documents a single TCR beta chain sequence. Its antigen remains unknown. Germline V gene sequence: CDR1 SGHTA, CDR2 FQGNSA. The V end was cut by 2 bases, the J end by 6 bases, with 14 bases between. The CDR3 has 14 amino acids. Profiled with immunoSEQ multiplex PCR; TCRdb holds only in-frame clones, not every one. The table records fewer than 70,000 clones, 80% of them present only once. This record belongs to a study of T cell responses to AZD1222 COVID-19 vaccine. Broader study findings: Females made up more of the donors, who were largely white British, and clonal diversity may have come out too low.

This clonotype was sampled from an adult who received the AZD1222 COVID-19 vaccine. The sequenced sample was peripheral blood, obtained 28 days after the second AZD1222 dose. The chain uses TRBV7-2 and TRBJ2-7; D gene ambiguous. CDR3 DNA: TGTGCCAGCAGCTTATCTTCCTCATCGCTCGAGCAGTACTTC. Amino acids: CASSLSSSSLEQYF.